This T cell receptor beta chain was documented in a study of blood T cell repertoires in COVID-19. The CDR3 is 15 residues long. Germline V CDR1 and CDR2: SNHLY, FYNNEI. V shed 1 base and J shed 8 bases, with 15 bases lying between them. Per the study methods: Nucleated cell number was recorded as an estimate derived from reference gene primer amplification. TCRdb's copy holds only in-frame clones and misses some; the assay was immunoSEQ multiplex PCR. V and J calls and clone size are given by that table; D and trimming were obtained from the DNA. The repertoire has 250,000 to 300,000 clones, around 84% of them found once; the top ten carry approximately 5%. Participant-given clinical history determined each cohort assignment.

This sequence originates from a man aged 35 to 55 who had been exposed to COVID-19. This chain joins TRBV2 and TRBJ2-1, with D possibly TRBD1 on 6 matching bases. What was sequenced was PBMCs or T cells enriched from blood (not recorded which). The CDR3, as DNA: TGTGCCAGCAGTGAAGGGGACACGCCATGGCATGAGCAGTTCTTC. Translating it yields CASSEGDTPWHEQFF.